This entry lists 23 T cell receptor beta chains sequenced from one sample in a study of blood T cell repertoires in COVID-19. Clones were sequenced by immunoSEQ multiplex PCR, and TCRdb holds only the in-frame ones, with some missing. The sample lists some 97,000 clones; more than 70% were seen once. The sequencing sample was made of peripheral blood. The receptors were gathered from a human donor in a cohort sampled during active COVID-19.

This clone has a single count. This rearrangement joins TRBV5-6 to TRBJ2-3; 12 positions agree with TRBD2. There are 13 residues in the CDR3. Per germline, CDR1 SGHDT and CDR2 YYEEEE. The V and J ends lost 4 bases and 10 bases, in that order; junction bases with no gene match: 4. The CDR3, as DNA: TGTGCCAGCAGCATGACTAGCGGGAGCGCGCAGTATTTT. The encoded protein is CASSMTSGSAQYF.

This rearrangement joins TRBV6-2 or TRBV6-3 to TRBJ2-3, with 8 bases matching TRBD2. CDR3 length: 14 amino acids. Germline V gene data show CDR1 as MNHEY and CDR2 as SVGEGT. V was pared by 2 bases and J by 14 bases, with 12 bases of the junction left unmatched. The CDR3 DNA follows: TGTGCCAGCAGTTACGAGAGGGGCGGGAGGCACGGGTATTTT. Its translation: CASSYERGGRHGYF.

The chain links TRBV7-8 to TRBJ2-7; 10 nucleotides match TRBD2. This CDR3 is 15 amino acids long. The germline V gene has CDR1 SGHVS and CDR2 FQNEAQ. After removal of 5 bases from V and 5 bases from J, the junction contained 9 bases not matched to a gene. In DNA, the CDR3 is TGTGCCAGCAGCCCGGCTAGCGGGAGTTTTAACGAGCAGTACTTC. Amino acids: CASSPASGSFNEQYF.

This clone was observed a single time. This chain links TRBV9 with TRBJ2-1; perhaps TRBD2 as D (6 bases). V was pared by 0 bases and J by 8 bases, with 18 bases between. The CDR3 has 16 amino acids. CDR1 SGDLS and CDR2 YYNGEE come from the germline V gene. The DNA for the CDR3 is TGTGCCAGCAGCGTAGAGGGGCGGGGCCCTTGGGATGAGCAGTTCTTC. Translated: CASSVEGRGPWDEQFF.

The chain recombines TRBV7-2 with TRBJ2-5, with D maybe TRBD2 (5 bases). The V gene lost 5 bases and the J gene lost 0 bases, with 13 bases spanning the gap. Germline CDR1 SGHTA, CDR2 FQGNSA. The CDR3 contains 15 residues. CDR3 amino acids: CASSAGPPYQETQYF. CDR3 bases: TGTGCCAGCAGCGCGGGCCCCCCGTACCAAGAGACCCAGTACTTC.

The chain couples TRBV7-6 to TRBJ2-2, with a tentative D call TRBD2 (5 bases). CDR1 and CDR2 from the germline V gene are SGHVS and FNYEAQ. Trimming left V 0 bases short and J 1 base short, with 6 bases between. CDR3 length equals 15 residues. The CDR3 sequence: CASSLASGNTGELFF. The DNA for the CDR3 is TGTGCCAGCAGCTTAGCCAGCGGGAACACCGGGGAGCTGTTTTTT.

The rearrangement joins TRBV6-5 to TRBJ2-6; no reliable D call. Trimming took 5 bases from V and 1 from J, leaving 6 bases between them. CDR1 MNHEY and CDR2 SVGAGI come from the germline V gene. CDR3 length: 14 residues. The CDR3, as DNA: TGTGCCAGCAGTCGGGTTTCTGGGGCCAACGTCCTGACTTTC. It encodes CASSRVSGANVLTF.

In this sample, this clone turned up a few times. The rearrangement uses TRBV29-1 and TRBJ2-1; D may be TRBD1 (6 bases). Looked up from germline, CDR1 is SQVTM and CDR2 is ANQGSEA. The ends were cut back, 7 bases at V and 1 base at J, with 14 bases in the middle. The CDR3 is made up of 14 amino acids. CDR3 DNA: TGCAGCGCCAGAGCAGGGGTATCCTACAATGAGCAGTTCTTC. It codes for CSARAGVSYNEQFF.

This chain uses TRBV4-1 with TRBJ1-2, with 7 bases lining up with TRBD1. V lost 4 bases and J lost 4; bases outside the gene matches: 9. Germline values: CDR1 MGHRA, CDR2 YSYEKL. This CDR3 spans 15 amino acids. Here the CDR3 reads CASSLGPTGPYGYTF. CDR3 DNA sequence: TGCGCCAGCAGCCTGGGACCGACAGGGCCCTATGGCTACACCTTC.

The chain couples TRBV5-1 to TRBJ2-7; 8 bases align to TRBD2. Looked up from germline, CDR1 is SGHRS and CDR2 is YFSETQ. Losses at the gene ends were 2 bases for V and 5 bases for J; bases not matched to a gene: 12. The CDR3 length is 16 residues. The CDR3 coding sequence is TGCGCCAGCAGCTTTGTGCGGGGGGACGCCTTCGACGAGCAGTACTTC. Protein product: CASSFVRGDAFDEQYF.

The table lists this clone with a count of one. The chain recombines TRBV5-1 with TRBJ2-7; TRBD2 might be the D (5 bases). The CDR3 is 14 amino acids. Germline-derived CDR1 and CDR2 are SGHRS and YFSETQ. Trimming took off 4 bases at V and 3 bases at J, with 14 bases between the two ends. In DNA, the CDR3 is TGCGCCAGCAGCAGCAGCGGCGGTGACTACGAGCAGTACTTC. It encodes CASSSSGGDYEQYF.

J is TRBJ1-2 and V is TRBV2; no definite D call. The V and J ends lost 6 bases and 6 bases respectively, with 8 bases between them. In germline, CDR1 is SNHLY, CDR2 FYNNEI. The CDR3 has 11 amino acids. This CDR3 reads CASRGGDGYTF. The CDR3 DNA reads TGTGCCAGCAGGGGCGGGGATGGCTACACCTTC.

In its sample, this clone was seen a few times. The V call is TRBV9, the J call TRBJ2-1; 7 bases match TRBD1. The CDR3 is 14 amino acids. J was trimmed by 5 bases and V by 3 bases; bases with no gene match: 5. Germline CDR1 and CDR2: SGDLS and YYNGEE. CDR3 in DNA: TGTGCCAGCAGCGCACTAACAGGGGACAATGAGCAGTTCTTC. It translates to CASSALTGDNEQFF.

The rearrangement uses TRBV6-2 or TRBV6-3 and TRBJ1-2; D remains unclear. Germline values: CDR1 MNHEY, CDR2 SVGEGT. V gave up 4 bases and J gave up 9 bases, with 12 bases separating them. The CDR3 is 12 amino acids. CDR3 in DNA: TGTGCCAGCAGTTCTCCCCGCAGAAGCTACACCTTC. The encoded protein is CASSSPRRSYTF.

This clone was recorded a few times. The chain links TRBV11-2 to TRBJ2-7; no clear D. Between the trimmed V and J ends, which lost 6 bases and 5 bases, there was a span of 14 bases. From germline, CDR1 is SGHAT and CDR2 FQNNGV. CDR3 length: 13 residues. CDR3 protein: CASRGLARHEQYF. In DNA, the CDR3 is TGTGCCAGCAGGGGCCTCGCGAGACACGAGCAGTACTTC. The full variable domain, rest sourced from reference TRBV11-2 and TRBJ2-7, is EAGVAQSPRYKIIEKRQSVAFWCNPISGHATLYWYQQILGQGPKLLIQFQNNGVVDDSQLPKDRFSAERLKGVDSTLKIQPAKLEDSAVYLCASRGLARHEQYFGPGTRLTVT.

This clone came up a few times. The CDR3 loop is CASSLDSTGEQYF. As DNA, the CDR3 is TGTGCCAGCAGCTTAGACTCGACCGGGGAGCAGTACTTC. This chain connects TRBV11-3 to TRBJ2-7; D is undetermined. In germline, CDR1 is SGHNT, CDR2 YENEEA. The CDR3 sequence is 13 residues long. V lost 0 bases to trimming and J lost 7 bases, with 10 bases between them.

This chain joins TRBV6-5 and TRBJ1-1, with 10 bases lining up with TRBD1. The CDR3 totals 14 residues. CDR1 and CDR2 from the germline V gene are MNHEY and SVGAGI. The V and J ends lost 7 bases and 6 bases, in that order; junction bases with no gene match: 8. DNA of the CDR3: TGTGCCAGCACCAACCCTGGACAGGGGGCTGAAGCTTTCTTT. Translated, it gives CASTNPGQGAEAFF.

The CDR3 nucleotides are TGTGCCAGCAGCTTGACAGGCCACAACACTGAAGCTTTCTTT. The encoded protein is CASSLTGHNTEAFF. The chain couples TRBV11-3 to TRBJ1-1; D possibly corresponds to TRBD1 (6 bases). The CDR3 is made up of 14 amino acids. CDR1 and CDR2 from the germline V gene are SGHNT and YENEEA. V lost 3 bases, J lost 2 bases, and 10 bases lay in between.

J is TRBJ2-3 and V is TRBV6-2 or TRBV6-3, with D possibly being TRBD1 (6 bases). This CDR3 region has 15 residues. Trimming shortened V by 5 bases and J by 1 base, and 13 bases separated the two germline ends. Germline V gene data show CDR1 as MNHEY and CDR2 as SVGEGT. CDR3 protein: CASSRDTDRTDTQYF. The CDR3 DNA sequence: TGTGCCAGCAGTCGGGACACCGATCGCACAGATACGCAGTATTTT.

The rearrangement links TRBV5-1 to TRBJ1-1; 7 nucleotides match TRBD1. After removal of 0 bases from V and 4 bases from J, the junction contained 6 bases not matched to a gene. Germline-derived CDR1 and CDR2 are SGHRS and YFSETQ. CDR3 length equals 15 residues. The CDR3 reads CASSLEGGRATEAFF. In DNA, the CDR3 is TGCGCCAGCAGCTTGGAAGGGGGCAGGGCCACTGAAGCTTTCTTT.

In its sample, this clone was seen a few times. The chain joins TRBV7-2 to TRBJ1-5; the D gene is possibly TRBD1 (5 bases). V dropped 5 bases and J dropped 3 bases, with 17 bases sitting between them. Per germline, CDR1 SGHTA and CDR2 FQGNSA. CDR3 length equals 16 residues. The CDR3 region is CASSLRGTANNQPQHF. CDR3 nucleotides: TGTGCCAGCAGCCTACGGGGGACGGCCAACAATCAGCCCCAGCATTTT.

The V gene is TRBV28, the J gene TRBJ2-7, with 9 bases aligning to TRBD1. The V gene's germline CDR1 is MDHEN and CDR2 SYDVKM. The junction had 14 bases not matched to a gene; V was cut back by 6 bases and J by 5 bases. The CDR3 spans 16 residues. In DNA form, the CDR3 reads TGTGCCAGCAGCCTATCTTCCGGGACAGGGAGAAACGAGCAGTACTTC. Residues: CASSLSSGTGRNEQYF.

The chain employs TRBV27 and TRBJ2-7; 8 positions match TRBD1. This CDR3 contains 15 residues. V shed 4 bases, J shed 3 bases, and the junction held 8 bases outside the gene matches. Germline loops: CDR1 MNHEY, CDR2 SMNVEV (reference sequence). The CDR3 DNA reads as TGTGCCAGCAGTTCTGCCCGGGACAGGCGCTACGAGCAGTACTTC. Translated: CASSSARDRRYEQYF.